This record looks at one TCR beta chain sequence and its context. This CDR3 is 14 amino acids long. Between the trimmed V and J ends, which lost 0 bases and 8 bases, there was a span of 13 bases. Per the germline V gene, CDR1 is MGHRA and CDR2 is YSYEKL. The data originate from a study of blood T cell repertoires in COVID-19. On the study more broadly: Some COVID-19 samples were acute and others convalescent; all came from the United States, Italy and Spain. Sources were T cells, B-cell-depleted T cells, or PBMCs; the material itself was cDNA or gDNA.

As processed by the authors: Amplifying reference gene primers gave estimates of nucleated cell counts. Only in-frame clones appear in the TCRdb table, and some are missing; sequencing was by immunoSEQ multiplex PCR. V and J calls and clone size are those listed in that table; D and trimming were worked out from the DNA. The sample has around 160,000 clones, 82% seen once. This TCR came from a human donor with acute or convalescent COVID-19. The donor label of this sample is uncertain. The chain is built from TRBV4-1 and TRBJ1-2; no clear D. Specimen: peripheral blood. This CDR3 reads CASSQDVRIGGYTF. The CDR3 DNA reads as TGCGCCAGCAGCCAAGATGTCAGGATTGGGGGCTACACCTTC.